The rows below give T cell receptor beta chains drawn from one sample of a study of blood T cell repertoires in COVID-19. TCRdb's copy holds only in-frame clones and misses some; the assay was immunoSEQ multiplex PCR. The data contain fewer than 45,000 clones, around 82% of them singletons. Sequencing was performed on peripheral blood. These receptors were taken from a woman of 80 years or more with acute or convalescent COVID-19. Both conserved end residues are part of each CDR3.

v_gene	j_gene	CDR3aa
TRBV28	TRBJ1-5	CASGGYSNQPQHF
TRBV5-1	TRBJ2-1	CASSYWDTNNEQFF
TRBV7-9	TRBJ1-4	CASSSQGKSNEKLFF
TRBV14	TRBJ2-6	CASSQRDRGLTGANVLTF
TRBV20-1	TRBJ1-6	CSASMETGGNSPLHF
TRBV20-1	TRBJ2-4	CSGAENIQYF
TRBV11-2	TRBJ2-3	CASSQNQYTQYF
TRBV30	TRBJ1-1	CAWRDRPNTEAFF
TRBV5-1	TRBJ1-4	CASSAGGGRGQEKLFF
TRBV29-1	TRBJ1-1	CSVDGRGNTEAFF
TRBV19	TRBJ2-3	CASRSAGATDTQYF
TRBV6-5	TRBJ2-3	CASSKLADTQYF
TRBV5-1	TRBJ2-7	CASSFWDRLGEQYF
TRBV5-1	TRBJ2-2	CASSFLAAGNTGELFF
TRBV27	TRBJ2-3	CASSLTTVSTDTQYF
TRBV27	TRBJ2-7	CASRGLSPLTYEQYF
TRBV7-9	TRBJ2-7	CASSLKGAYEQYF
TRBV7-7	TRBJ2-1	CASSLGSGIGYNEQFF
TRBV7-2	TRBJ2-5	CASSFLPGGETQYF
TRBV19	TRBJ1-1	CASSRTGLAEAFF